The source of this TCR beta chain is a study of OX40 agonist ivuxolimab in advanced cancers. Background on the study: Six ivuxolimab dose levels, 0.01 to 10 mg/kg, were given intravenously every 2 weeks. A history of anti-PD-1, anti-PD-L1 or anti-CTLA-4 therapy was acceptable, and approximately 39% had some. Cohort: 80% to 90% men, mean age 60, aged about 23 to 80. Broader study findings: Averaging showed that CD8+ T cells had more expanded clones than CD4+ did.

The CDR3 contains 13 residues. Germline CDR1 MNHNS, CDR2 SASEGT. The V gene lost 4 bases and the J gene lost 8 bases, with 12 bases spanning the gap. Data came from immunoSEQ multiplex PCR; TCRdb stores just in-frame clones and leaves some out. This repertoire shows tens of thousands of clones, roughly nine tenths found once; its top ten account for about 1.3%. Regarding this clone: What it binds is unknown.

Specimen: CD4+ or CD8+ T cells sorted from blood, collected in a trial of the OX40 agonist ivuxolimab. The chain carries TRBV6-1 and TRBJ2-1; D may correspond to TRBD1 or TRBD2 (6 bases each). This clonotype was sampled from an adult with an advanced solid tumor such as melanoma, head and neck, liver or kidney cancer. The CDR3 region has the DNA TGTGCCAGCAGTGGGGGGCCGGGGGATGAGCAGTTCTTC. Translated: CASSGGPGDEQFF.